The present TCR beta chain was sequenced within a study of T cells in Graves' hyperthyroidism and ophthalmopathy. Uncontrolled infection, other autoimmune disease, pregnancy or lactation led to exclusion. The CDR3 is 14 amino acids. Trimming took 7 bases from V and 2 from J, leaving 14 bases between them. Germline V gene data show CDR1 as LNHDA and CDR2 as SQIVND (reference sequence). It was RNA transcripts that yielded the amplified TCR beta CDR3 regions. The study used the HTBI primer set for a first-round RT-PCR of the TCR CDR3. TCRdb ran MiXCR on the multiplex PCR reads and lists one entry per CDR3 protein. The table shows approximately 520,000 distinct CDR3 sequences, with about 20% occurring only once. Study-wide results and limits: A 13 V-J model separated ophthalmopathy from stable hyperthyroidism. Also found in blood were most expanded thyroid clonotypes above 0.001. Prediction of ophthalmopathy progression came a median approximately 7 months pre-onset.

In this sample, this clonotype turned up many times. The antigen remains undetermined. Sequencing was performed on blood. J is TRBJ1-2 and V is TRBV19; maybe TRBD1 (5 bases). The receptor was derived from a young man with Graves' hyperthyroidism. The CDR3 DNA reads TGTGCCAGTACCGAGGCCGCAGGGAACTATGGCTACACCTTC. It yields the protein CASTEAAGNYGYTF.